These 5 T cell receptor beta chains came from one sample sequenced in a study of human T cells and chemical hapten exposure. TCRdb re-called the RACE reads with MiXCR, one entry per CDR3 protein. The sample consists of about 80,000 distinct CDR3 sequences, roughly 15% of them appearing once. Time point specified: pre-sensitization, week 0. Treatment of the sample: therapeutic diphenylcyclopropenone sensitization with weekly scalp DPC. Specimen: whole blood, collected in connection with sensitization to the hapten diphenylcyclopropenone (DPC). These TCRs come from a woman in her forties or fifties with alopecia areata. Some clones in this sample may be carry-over from other donors' samples.

The J gene is TRBJ2-7, the V gene TRBV3-1; D call uncertain. V dropped 0 bases and J dropped 7 bases, with 10 bases sitting between them. In germline, CDR1 is LGHDT, CDR2 YNNKEL (reference sequence). The CDR3 is 13 residues long. The CDR3 DNA reads TGTGCCAGCAGCCAAGACGGAGTGAGTGAGCAGTACTTC. This sequence encodes CASSQDGVSEQYF.

This sequence joins TRBV6-2 or TRBV6-3 and TRBJ2-2, with 9 nucleotides matching TRBD1. V shed 6 bases and J 5 bases; nucleotides not matched to a gene: 10. From germline, CDR1 is MNHEY and CDR2 SVGEGT. The CDR3 length is 16 residues. CDR3: CASSSPGTGRTGELFF. CDR3 nucleotides: TGTGCCAGCAGCAGCCCCGGGACAGGGCGTACCGGGGAGCTGTTTTTT.

This clonotype has only one observation. The CDR3 protein is CATSREYGIQPLHF. CDR3 in DNA: TGTGCCACCAGCAGAGAGTACGGGATTCAACCCCTCCACTTT. The chain is built from TRBV15 and TRBJ1-6; D ambiguous. Trimming left V 0 bases short and J 12 bases short, with 12 bases between. Germline V gives CDR1 LNHNV, CDR2 YYDKDF (reference sequence). This CDR3 has 14 amino acids.

The genes are TRBV5-1 and TRBJ2-5; D gene ambiguous. The germline V gene has CDR1 SGHRS and CDR2 YFSETQ. The CDR3 loop spans 15 amino acids. Trimming removed 0 bases at V and 0 bases at J, with 9 bases between. This CDR3 reads CASSLGRLNQETQYF. For the CDR3, the DNA is TGCGCCAGCAGCTTGGGCCGACTGAACCAAGAGACCCAGTACTTC.

This clonotype has only a few counts. This rearrangement joins TRBV6-6 to TRBJ2-7, with 9 bases matching TRBD2. The CDR3 sequence is 16 residues long. CDR1 MNHNY and CDR2 SVGAGI come from the germline V gene (reference sequence). V gave up 2 bases and J gave up 0 bases; unmatched junction bases: 5. The CDR3 nucleotides read TGTGCCAGCAGTTACCCCAGCGGGAGGCCCTCCTACGAGCAGTACTTC. Protein product: CASSYPSGRPSYEQYF.